This entry lists 16 T cell receptor beta chains sequenced from one sample in a study of blood T cell repertoires in COVID-19 (dated by TCRdb to the early 2020s). Library generation was performed with the immunoSEQ multiplex PCR assay. TCRdb provides this immuneACCESS table in a form limited to in-frame rearrangements. Some clones are lacking; in checked studies, under half of them reflect an unresolved V gene, and why the rest are absent is not known. This sample has some 530,000 clones in its table, and approximately 85% of those were observed once. 3% to 3.5% of the sample goes to the ten largest clones. Sequencing was done on a sample of peripheral blood. All receptors come from a human donor in a cohort sampled during active COVID-19.

The rearrangement uses TRBV5-1 and TRBJ2-7; 8 nucleotides align to TRBD2. The J segment lost 3 bases and the V segment lost 6 bases, leaving 8 bases of the junction unmatched. Looked up from germline, CDR1 is SGHRS and CDR2 is YFSETQ. The CDR3 covers 14 residues. CDR3 in amino acids: CASNAGGINYEQYF. In DNA, the CDR3 is TGCGCCAGCAATGCGGGAGGAATTAACTACGAGCAGTACTTC.

The J gene is TRBJ2-1, the V gene TRBV10-3; 7 bases are shared with TRBD2. CDR1 is ENHRY, CDR2 SYGVKD, per germline. This CDR3 contains 16 residues. Unmatched junction bases numbered 11, after V lost 3 bases and J lost 6 bases. DNA for the CDR3: TGTGCCATCAGTGATAGGGGCGGGAGCTTGGGCAATGAGCAGTTCTTC. Translating it yields CAISDRGGSLGNEQFF.

V gene TRBV3-1 (or the pseudogene TRBV3-2) combines with J gene TRBJ2-1; D might be TRBD2 (6 bases). V dropped 1 base and J dropped 4 bases, with 11 bases sitting between them. The germline CDR1 and CDR2 sequences are LGHDT and YNNKEL (reference sequence). The CDR3 extends over 15 amino acids. CDR3 sequence: CASSQGWRDYNEQFF. The CDR3 DNA is TGTGCCAGCAGCCAAGGTTGGCGGGATTACAATGAGCAGTTCTTC.

This clone appeared a few times. CDR3 in amino acids: CASSEAPVYGYTF. CDR3 bases: TGTGCCAGCAGTGAAGCGCCGGTCTATGGCTACACCTTC. V and J are TRBV6-1 and TRBJ1-2; the D is unclear. With 0 bases removed from V and 4 bases from J, the gap between germline ends came to 6 bases. Germline V gene sequence: CDR1 MNHNS, CDR2 SASEGT. The CDR3 is made up of 13 amino acids.

The rearrangement links TRBV6-1 to TRBJ1-1, with D perhaps TRBD1 (5 bases). This CDR3 region has 15 residues. Germline V gene data show CDR1 as MNHNS and CDR2 as SASEGT. V gave up 1 base and J gave up 4 bases, with 13 bases separating them. The chain's CDR3 is CASSEGQRLGTEAFF. The CDR3 DNA sequence: TGTGCCAGCAGTGAAGGACAGAGGTTAGGCACTGAAGCTTTCTTT.

The DNA for the CDR3 is TGTGCCAGCAGCCATGTGCAACGGGAACTCTACGAGCAGTACTTC. The encoded protein is CASSHVQRELYEQYF. V usage is TRBV14 and J usage is TRBJ2-7; perhaps TRBD2 as D (5 bases). This CDR3 is 15 amino acids long. Germline-derived CDR1 and CDR2 are SGHDN and FVKESK. Trimming left V 3 bases short and J 3 bases short, with 15 bases between.

The chain combines TRBV30 with TRBJ2-5; 14 nucleotides align to TRBD2. The CDR3 runs to 16 residues. The germline gives CDR1 GTSNPN, CDR2 SVGIG (reference sequence). V shed 2 bases and J 9 bases; nucleotides not matched to a gene: 11. The CDR3 reads CAWSKAPGLAGDPQYF. The CDR3, as DNA: TGTGCCTGGAGTAAAGCACCGGGACTAGCGGGGGACCCCCAGTACTTC.

On this clone: Distinct nucleotide sequences in the sample also encode this CDR3. V usage is TRBV7-2 and J usage is TRBJ1-4; a weak D match, TRBD1 (5 bases). Trimming removed 1 base from V and 0 bases from J, with 6 bases in between. Per germline, CDR1 SGHTA and CDR2 FQGNSA. This CDR3 comprises 15 residues. The CDR3 region has the DNA TGTGCCAGCAGCTTAGAGACAGCAACTAATGAAAAACTGTTTTTT. Its protein is CASSLETATNEKLFF.

The chain combines TRBV27 with TRBJ2-4; the D is unclear. CDR1 MNHEY and CDR2 SMNVEV come from the germline V gene (reference sequence). The V gene lost 6 bases and the J gene lost 0 bases, with 9 bases spanning the gap. The CDR3 covers 14 residues. The CDR3 sequence: CASSVAVAKNIQYF. In DNA, the CDR3 is TGTGCCAGCAGCGTGGCAGTAGCCAAAAACATTCAGTACTTC.

The chain joins TRBV28 to TRBJ1-2; TRBD1 aligns across 8 bases. Trimming removed 8 bases from V and 4 bases from J; junction bases left unmatched: 3. Germline CDR1 MDHEN, CDR2 SYDVKM. The CDR3 length is 12 residues. As DNA, the CDR3 is TGTGCCAGCTCGGACAGGGTCTATGGCTACACCTTC. Its translation is CASSDRVYGYTF.

The gene calls are TRBV9 and TRBJ2-1; 11 nucleotides match TRBD2. This CDR3 is 17 amino acids long. Trimming cost V 3 bases and J 4 bases; bases outside gene matches: 9. Germline-derived CDR1 and CDR2 are SGDLS and YYNGEE. The CDR3 nucleotides read TGTGCCAGCAGCGCACCCCTACTAGCGGGAGATTACAATGAGCAGTTCTTC. Translated: CASSAPLLAGDYNEQFF.

The V call is TRBV2, the J call TRBJ2-5; D unclear. CDR1 SNHLY and CDR2 FYNNEI come from the germline V gene. This CDR3 is 13 amino acids long. V shed 6 bases and J shed 5 bases, with 13 bases lying between them. Here the CDR3 DNA reads TGTGCCAGCAGAACCACTGGTCGGGAGACCCAGTACTTC. It specifies CASRTTGRETQYF.

The CDR3 spells CASSENRGWTGELFF. In DNA, the CDR3 is TGTGCCAGCAGTGAAAACAGGGGTTGGACCGGGGAGCTGTTTTTT. This sequence joins TRBV6-1 and TRBJ2-2; TRBD1 matches at 7 bases. Per germline, CDR1 MNHNS and CDR2 SASEGT. V gave up 2 bases and J gave up 5 bases; unmatched junction bases: 5. The length of the CDR3 is 15 residues.

The chain carries TRBV2 and TRBJ2-5, with 14 positions matching TRBD2. After removal of 10 bases from V and 4 bases from J, the junction contained 11 bases not matched to a gene. CDR1 is SNHLY and CDR2 is FYNNEI in the germline V gene. The CDR3 spans 16 residues. CDR3 coding DNA: TGTGCCACAACCAAGGGACTAGCGGGAGAGGGAGAGACCCAGTACTTC. Translating gives CATTKGLAGEGETQYF.

The V gene is TRBV7-2, the J gene TRBJ2-1; D perhaps matches TRBD2 (6 bases). This CDR3 comprises 14 residues. From germline, CDR1 is SGHTA and CDR2 FQGNSA. V gave up 1 base and J gave up 5 bases, with 9 bases separating them. CDR3 amino acids: CASSLEWGDNEQFF. For the CDR3, the DNA is TGTGCCAGCAGCTTAGAATGGGGGGACAATGAGCAGTTCTTC.

The chain has TRBV15 and TRBJ2-1; D is perhaps TRBD2 (6 bases). CDR3 length: 17 amino acids. The germline V and J ends were trimmed by 0 bases and 5 bases, with 17 bases remaining between them. Germline CDR1 reads LNHNV; CDR2 reads YYDKDF (reference sequence). The CDR3 nucleotides read TGTGCCACCAGCAGAGATCTCCCCAATAGCGGAAACAATGAGCAGTTCTTC. Translation gives CATSRDLPNSGNNEQFF.